This passage covers 3 T cell receptor beta chains from one sample sequenced in a study of shared clonotypes between healthy human individuals (TCRdb year 2020). The library was built by means of the immunoSEQ multiplex PCR assay. This immuneACCESS table, as held by TCRdb, lists in-frame sequences with V and J called but not all clones. Of the missing ones, under half trace to an unresolved V gene in checked studies; the others have no known cause. The table for this sample lists roughly 2,000,000 clones; just under 95% of them were counted only once. The ten most abundant clones make up less than 1.5% of the sample. CD8 naive samples consisted of CD45RO-negative cells that were positively selected for CCR7, yielding a CD45RA+CCR7+ population without TemRA cells. The specimen sequenced was naive CD8+ T cells sorted from blood. The intended sense of this specimen's cell subset or site label: CD45RA+CCR7+. Receptor source: a man aged 18 to 30 in good health.

This clone was counted a few times. The chain recombines TRBV9 with TRBJ1-2; possibly TRBD1 for D (5 bases). This CDR3 contains 15 residues. V dropped 5 bases and J dropped 3 bases, with 17 bases sitting between them. Germline-derived CDR1 and CDR2 are SGDLS and YYNGEE. The CDR3 here is CASSLQGSTHYGYTF. As DNA, the CDR3 is TGTGCCAGCAGTCTTCAGGGTTCGACCCACTATGGCTACACCTTC.

The chain employs TRBV14 and TRBJ2-5; TRBD1 might be the D (6 bases). Germline CDR1 SGHDN, CDR2 FVKESK. The CDR3 contains 14 residues. The V end was cut by 4 bases, the J end by 5 bases, with 14 bases between. The CDR3 loop reads CASSPRTDWETQYF. The DNA for the CDR3 is TGTGCCAGCAGCCCTCGGACAGACTGGGAGACCCAGTACTTC.

Comment on this clone: Other DNA sequences of this sample code for an identical CDR3. The rearrangement links TRBV7-6 to TRBJ2-7; D is perhaps TRBD2 (5 bases). V was trimmed by 0 bases and J by 3 bases, leaving 6 bases between them. CDR3 length: 13 amino acids. Germline V gives CDR1 SGHVS, CDR2 FNYEAQ. The CDR3: CASSLAGSYEQYF. In DNA, the CDR3 is TGTGCCAGCAGCTTAGCTGGGAGCTACGAGCAGTACTTC.